Presented here are 3 T cell receptor beta chains from one specimen sequenced in a study of CD8 T cells in ankylosing spondylitis. Study-wide points: A TCR beta motif of 7 to 9 highly homologous variants seemed to mark ankylosing spondylitis blood.

No antigen has been identified for these receptors. TCRdb used MiXCR to reprocess the 5' RACE reads, holding one entry per CDR3 protein. This sample carries 200,000 to 250,000 distinct CDR3 sequences, about 17% of them seen once, and the ten largest clones take roughly 46%. The sample taken for sequencing was blood, either unsorted or a sorted T cell fraction (not recorded which). Receptors were obtained from a male donor with ankylosing spondylitis.

This clonotype has more than one count but fewer than ten. This chain connects TRBV9 to TRBJ1-4; D remains unclear. Germline V gene sequence: CDR1 SGDLS, CDR2 YYNGEE. Trimming shortened V by 3 bases and J by 8 bases, and 11 bases separated the two germline ends. This CDR3 contains 13 residues. In DNA form, the CDR3 reads TGTGCCAGCAGCGCAGAACCGGAGGAAAAACTGTTTTTT. Its protein product is CASSAEPEEKLFF.

The V gene is TRBV5-5, the J gene TRBJ2-5, with D perhaps TRBD2 (6 bases). The CDR3 runs to 15 residues. The germline V gene has CDR1 SGHKS and CDR2 YYEKEE (reference sequence). V was cut by 5 bases and J by 1 base, with 15 bases left in between. The CDR3 region is CASREPSAFQETQYF. Here the CDR3 DNA reads TGTGCCAGCAGAGAACCTAGCGCTTTCCAAGAGACCCAGTACTTC. Supplemented by reference TRBV5-5 and TRBJ2-5, the full variable domain reads DAGVTQSPTHLIKTRGQQVTLRCSPISGHKSVSWYQQVLGQGPQFIFQYYEKEERGRGNFPDRFSARQFPNYSSELNVNALLLGDSALYLCASREPSAFQETQYFGPGTRLLVL.

The chain has TRBV5-6 and TRBJ2-7; 9 nucleotides agree with TRBD2. This CDR3 spans 13 amino acids. Germline loops: CDR1 SGHDT, CDR2 YYEEEE. J lost 6 bases, V lost 4 bases, and 5 bases had no gene match. The CDR3 spells CASSDSTSGEQYF. CDR3 nucleotides: TGTGCCAGCAGCGACTCGACTAGCGGCGAGCAGTACTTC.